This T cell receptor (beta chain) was obtained from a study of Tregs in tolerant kidney transplant recipients. Sequencing used immunoSEQ multiplex PCR; TCRdb keeps in-frame clones, though not all of them. The sample records under 95,000 clones, around 90% being singletons. Unstimulated regulatory T cells (CD4+CD25+CD127-), CD4+CD25- non-regulatory cells, CD4 and CD8 cells were FACS-sorted from thawed PBMCs. Thawed PBMCs were rested overnight at 37°C with 200 IU/ml IL-2 before regulatory T cell sorting. This sequence was found in a human donor who received a combined kidney and bone marrow transplant. The sample in question was Tregs from blood, obtained before the transplant.

For the CDR3, the DNA is TGTGCCAGTAGTACCTCCTCAGGGGGGAAGACCCAGTACTTC. Translating it yields CASSTSSGGKTQYF. The V call is TRBV19, the J call TRBJ2-5, with a weak D call TRBD1 (7 bases). The V end was cut by 4 bases, the J end by 6 bases, with 15 bases between. CDR1 is LNHDA, CDR2 SQIVND, per germline (reference sequence). The length of the CDR3 is 14 residues.